What follows describes a single T cell receptor beta chain. These data belong to a study of blood T cell repertoires in COVID-19. Libraries were prepared by immunoSEQ multiplex PCR; TCRdb keeps only in-frame clonotypes and omits some of them. The data hold more than 120,000 clones, with 85% to 90% observed a single time. The source of this sequence is a man aged 50 to 60 who had recovered from COVID-19. The sample was peripheral blood.

Here the CDR3 DNA reads TGCGCCAGCAGCCAAGATAACGGGGGGACAGGATTACAGCCCCAGCATTTT. Protein: CASSQDNGGTGLQPQHF. The chain joins TRBV4-1 to TRBJ1-5, with 8 positions matching TRBD1. V lost 0 bases, J lost 7 bases, and 11 bases stayed unmatched. Germline V gene sequence: CDR1 MGHRA, CDR2 YSYEKL. This CDR3 contains 17 residues.